This T cell receptor beta chain was recorded in a study of early T cells in non-severe SARS-CoV-2 infection. Overall study context: Sequenced bulk RNA came from whole blood that was unsorted, and chains were unpaired.

As part of library construction, unique molecular identifiers were attached to individual cDNA molecules. Each CDR3 protein is one row after TCRdb ran MiXCR on the 5' RACE reads. In the table there are 75,000 to 80,000 distinct CDR3 sequences, about a sixth of which are singletons. CDR3 length: 14 residues. Losses at the gene ends were 1 base for V and 2 bases for J; bases not matched to a gene: 2. This clonotype occurred many times. Its antigen is unknown. Study outcomes and limitations: Matches to VDJdb favored anti-spike CD8 responses and missed private and CD4 specificities.

The chain uses TRBV12-3 or TRBV12-4 and TRBJ2-7, with 7 bases aligning to TRBD1. The material sequenced was whole blood. This TCR derives from an adult who was a healthcare worker with PCR-confirmed SARS-CoV-2 infection or an uninfected control (not recorded which). In DNA, the CDR3 is TGTGCCAGCAGTTTAGGGGACAGAGCCTACGAGCAGTACTTC. It yields the protein CASSLGDRAYEQYF.